The TCR beta chain under discussion was sequenced for a study of cytomegalovirus exposure and HLA in healthy donors (dated by TCRdb to about 2017). Some background on the complete study: According to an earlier analysis of around 600 of the donors, some 180 million T cells yielded 90 million to 130 million unique TCR beta sequences and around 300 Gb of sequence data. A later analysis re-examined previously published TCR beta repertoires from just over 650 donors and added high-resolution HLA genotyping to investigate patterns of TCR occurrence. In addition to the first cohort of 666 subjects, a separate validation cohort of 120 different subjects was used. Rather than using new phenotypic data, the later analysis identified candidate immune exposures from TCR beta sequences and from how often those sequences occurred across donors. Donor age, sex, ethnicity and CMV serostatus were compiled alongside the repertoire data. Using immunosequencing, the study profiled T cell repertoires from some 670 subjects and related those repertoires to cytomegalovirus serostatus. Across about 380 genotyped donors of the cohort, an average of about 200,000 unique TCR beta nucleotide sequences per donor were sequenced, and roughly a sixth of those sequences were non-productive. Both class I and class II loci were covered by HLA typing, at four-digit resolution. To predict cytomegalovirus infection status, the study combined high-throughput TCR immunosequencing, statistical association of individual TCRs with disease status, and machine learning. Every repertoire in the discovery cohort had been generated on one and the same sequencing platform. The number of typed donors differed by locus: about 620-640 for A, B, C, DRB1 and DQB1; 522 for DQA1; approximately 600 for DPA1; and some 430 for DPB1. An early release covering about 600 HLA-typed donors comprised about 320 gigabases of sequencing data and around 80 million unique TCR sequences. The study aimed to test whether signatures of past pathogen exposure could be identified by cataloging public T cell receptors. Of the 398 genotyped donors, approximately 83% fell in the genetic ancestry cluster associated with self-reported Caucasian donors. To decide whether each TCR beta V gene segment behaved as functional or pseudogenic, an earlier analysis of over 500 of the donors relied on high-throughput TCR beta sequencing. Roughly 5 DR-DQ haplotypes were handled as single units for association and clustering because linkage in the cohort was strong. A later genetic analysis used genome-wide SNP genotypes for about three fifths of the 666 donors, treating that subset as a discovery cohort.

Inclusive of the bounding cysteine and phenylalanine, the CDR3 is 17 residues long. Kept here is only the CDR3 DNA, which spans 51 bases and is read in frame from base 1. The CDR1 and CDR2 encoded by the germline V gene are SGHDT and YYEEEE. Here V drops 4 bases and J drops 2 bases, and the junction holds 9 bases not matched to any gene. In the case of this clone: Its antigen is not yet known. Per-base quality was not reported, and no clone a single base away is much larger than it.

The library was made by the immunoSEQ multiplex PCR assay. A mixture of 60 forward primers for TCR Vbeta segments and 13 reverse primers for TCR Jbeta segments was used in the multiplex PCR. The CDR3 region of rearranged TCR beta genes was amplified from genomic DNA with a multiplex PCR assay. The amplified TCR beta libraries were sequenced on the Illumina HiSeq System as 87-base-pair reads. The paper's data handling went like this. In a later analysis, tens of millions of unique TCR beta chains were counted across the 500 to 850 repertoires, and roughly 11 million of these chains were shared by at least two donors. Raw reads were error-corrected and collapsed into unique sequences by a nearest-neighbor algorithm in which closely related sequences were merged to remove PCR and sequencing errors. V, D and J gene segments were assigned by aligning CDR3 sequences to IMGT reference sequences. For a sequence to be retained, a match of at least six nucleotides was required to both a V gene segment and a J gene segment. A rearrangement was called productive if the CDR3 had no stop codons and remained in frame with V and J, and every other rearrangement was called non-productive. CDR3 was defined according to IMGT convention as the region running from the second conserved V-encoded cysteine to the conserved J-encoded phenylalanine. Sequences without an unambiguous match to a single V gene segment were excluded from the earlier analysis of several hundred of the donors. An earlier analysis of 587 of the donors called V segments functional above 56.7% productive rearrangements and segregating when the between-donor standard deviation exceeded 5%. A statistical classification framework was built to diagnose cytomegalovirus status from the catalog of TCR beta chain sequences. V and J gene assignment, in a later analysis, came from comparing TCR nucleotide sequences with IMGT/GENE-DB human TR gene sequences. In a later analysis, CDR3 sequences and most-parsimonious VDJ recombination scenarios were assigned using the TCRdist pipeline. In a later analysis, each TCR beta chain was defined by its CDR3 amino acid sequence together with its V-gene family, and reads lacking a unique V-gene family were excluded. To address suspected cross-contamination and a sequencing artifact, a later analysis removed under 600 highly shared, low-generation-probability nucleotide sequences. In a later analysis, a clonal expansion index was calculated for each public chain from normalized within-repertoire ranks of inferred template counts. In a later analysis, generation probabilities were computed using a VDJ recombination model fitted to out-of-frame rearrangements, and the results were checked against IGoR. In a later analysis, hypergeometric tests were used to score TCR-TCR, TCR-HLA and TCR-CMV co-occurrence, with a repertoire-size bias correction applied to TCR pairs. To estimate false discovery rates, a later analysis permuted the HLA or CMV assignments 20 times. A later analysis grouped co-occurring TCRs with DBSCAN, adding TCRdist sequence similarity when clustering within HLA-allele-positive subsets. Co-occurrence clustering excluded repertoires with fewer than 30,000 or more than 120,000 public chains, plus five with anomalous nucleotide sharing. TCRdb re-hosts the immuneACCESS table, in-frame sequences only. Its copies lack some clones; in the studies checked, an unresolved V gene accounts for under half of them, and the cause for the rest is not known. D and trimming were read from the DNA, whereas the V and J calls and clone size are those reported in that table. This sample has about 120,000 clones in its table, and 70% to 75% of those were observed once. The ten biggest clones cover roughly 1.5% of the sample.

Results the study describes overall, beyond this receptor: In a later analysis, TCR association rates were found to vary across HLA loci, with the most associated TCRs seen for DRB1 alleles and the fewest for HLA-C alleles. In this cohort, only TCR beta chains were sequenced, and detectable features were limited by the absence of alpha or paired-chain data. An earlier analysis of approximately 500 of the donors showed that most TCR beta V segments appeared in productive rearrangements either about 90% or about 30% of the time, which broadly matched IMGT annotations. According to a later genetic analysis, donors in an Asian-associated ancestry cluster had fewer N-insertions in productive TCRs than the approximately 610-donor mean. A later analysis found that HLA-associated TCR beta chains were more clonally expanded and had lower generation probabilities than equally common non-associated chains. Because HLA typing was unavailable for some donors at each locus, only the typed subset was used in association tests. In a later analysis, 16,951 TCR beta sequences were associated with specific HLA alleles at a false discovery rate of 0.05. The classifier was reported to diagnose cytomegalovirus status with high specificity and sensitivity in both the original cohort and the validation cohort. Sequencing depth was assumed to be roughly uniform across donors in the presence/absence analyses, though that assumption may not hold. The authors suggested that the approach could potentially be generalized to other disease states and immunological phenotypes. In vitro tests confirmed that a few of the cytomegalovirus-associated TCR beta chains recognize cytomegalovirus antigens. The earlier analysis of 587 of the donors excluded 15 to 20 rarely observed V segments, including chromosome 9 orphons, because counts were too low. Some IMGT-functional V segments, including TRBV6-2 and TRBV6-3, could not be told apart with the 87-base-pair reads, so those segments were excluded. The study listed 150 to 200 TCR beta chains as associated with cytomegalovirus. According to a later analysis, parvovirus B19, influenza, CMV and Epstein-Barr virus appeared linked to several top co-occurrence clusters. Across donors, most TCR sequences were observed very rarely, whereas some public TCRs were present in many individuals. Linkage disequilibrium might explain the correlated functional status among segregating V segments, but an unknown experimental factor could not be excluded. A cluster of highly shared sequence variants was judged likely to be a technical artifact of the sequencing pipeline. When HLA alleles, especially DR and DQ, strongly co-occurred, TCR associations were difficult to assign to individual alleles. A further reported finding was that TCR beta sequences accurately predicted the HLA-A and HLA-B alleles for most subjects in the first cohort. Immune exposure information for the cohort was limited to CMV serostatus. Most CMV-associated TCR beta chains appeared to be HLA-restricted in a later analysis, and the HLA associations seemed to be driven largely by CMV exposure. V-gene and J-gene trimming of TCR beta chains was associated with a missense DCLRE1C variant in a later genetic analysis, and the association was replicated in an independent cohort.

The cohort was made up of roughly 670 healthy bone marrow donors. At the time of sampling, every cohort member was nominally healthy, though immune exposures that went unrecorded were likely present. The donor was CMV seronegative and belonged to the group of under 400 seronegative cohort members. A peripheral blood sample was provided by each donor, and peripheral blood mononuclear cells were used for TCR beta sequencing. The Qiagen DNeasy Blood Extraction Kit was used to extract genomic DNA from the blood cell samples. Input material: PBMCs. The chain employs TRBV5-6 and TRBJ2-6; 7 bases in between match TRBD1. The receptor was derived from a woman aged 18-29 years in good health and CMV-seronegative. The DNA is as follows: TGTGCCAGCAGCCTGACCAGGGGGTGGGCTGGGGCCAACGTCCTGACTTTC. It is translated as CASSLTRGWAGANVLTF. The entire variable domain, with the stretches around the CDR3 drawn from the reference TRBV5-6 and TRBJ2-6 proteins, is DAGVTQSPTHLIKTRGQQVTLRCSPKSGHDTVSWYQQALGQGPQFIFQYYEEEERQRGNFPDRFSGHQFPNYSSELNVNALLLGDSALYLCASSLTRGWAGANVLTFGAGSRLTVL.